This record concerns one T cell receptor beta chain sequence. The data belong to a study of blood T cell repertoires in COVID-19. Study details: The analysed material was cDNA or gDNA that came from T cells, B-cell-depleted T cells, or PBMCs.

The germline gives CDR1 SNHLY, CDR2 FYNNEI. V gave up 8 bases and J gave up 2 bases; unmatched junction bases: 11. The CDR3 has 16 residues. Libraries were prepared by immunoSEQ multiplex PCR; TCRdb keeps only in-frame clonotypes and omits some of them. The table records over 200,000 clones, over 70% of them present only once. The receptor was derived from a woman aged 30 to 39 who had been exposed to COVID-19. V usage is TRBV2 and J usage is TRBJ2-5; 10 bases match TRBD2. The sequenced sample consisted of PBMCs or T cells enriched from blood (not recorded which). CDR3 sequence (DNA): TGTGCCAGCCGGCAGCTCGGGACTAGCGAACAAGAGACCCAGTACTTC. It codes for CASRQLGTSEQETQYF.